Listed below are T cell receptor beta chains from one sample, sequenced in a study of response to subunit inactivated influenza vaccine. One entry per CDR3 protein, called by TCRdb with MiXCR from the RT-PCR reads. The sample yields roughly 160,000 distinct CDR3 sequences, about 11% seen once. This specimen was non-naive T cells sorted from PBMCs, taken roughly 48 days after vaccination. The receptor source for this set is a man in his fifties or sixties who received an inactivated influenza vaccine. CDR3s include the opening cysteine and the closing phenylalanine or tryptophan. The D gene is left open where the match is weak. Clone size, where shown, is once, few, many, or a class for clones that have expanded.

clone_size,d_call,j_call,v_call,cdr3_nt,cdr3_aa
few,TRBD1,TRBJ1-2,TRBV12-3/TRBV12-4,TGTGCCAGCAACCCAGGGGGCGCATATGGCTACACCTTC,CASNPGGAYGYTF
many,TRBD2,TRBJ2-5,TRBV20-1,TGCAGTGCTACCAGCGGGGGGCGGGAGACCCAGTACTTC,CSATSGGRETQYF
-,-,TRBJ2-5,TRBV21-1,TGTGCCAGCAGCAAAGAGGAAGAGCAGCCACAAGAGACCCAGTACTTC,CASSKEEEQPQETQYF
many,TRBD1,TRBJ2-5,TRBV7-2,TGTGCCAGCAGCTTGACAGGGCGTTACCAAGAGACCCAGTACTTC,CASSLTGRYQETQYF
-,-,TRBJ1-2,TRBV11-3,TGTGCCAGCAGCTTCGGCGGGGGGCCGATCTTATATGGCTACACCTTC,CASSFGGGPILYGYTF
few,TRBD1,TRBJ2-7,TRBV5-6,TGTGCCAGCAGCTCGACTAGGACAGGGGGCTACGAGCAGTACTTC,CASSSTRTGGYEQYF
many,-,TRBJ1-2,TRBV5-1,TGCGCCAGCAGCTTGTGGACAGAAGCTAACTATGGCTACACCTTC,CASSLWTEANYGYTF
many,TRBD2,TRBJ2-3,TRBV5-1,TGCGCCAGCAGCTCGGGACTAGCGGGAGCAAAAGATACGCAGTATTTT,CASSSGLAGAKDTQYF
many,-,TRBJ2-1,TRBV5-6,TGTGCCAGCAGCTCCACTACTAGGGGCCTTGTCAATGAGCAGTTCTTC,CASSSTTRGLVNEQFF
few,TRBD2,TRBJ2-2,TRBV6-2/TRBV6-3,TGTGCCAGCAGTCCCCTAGCGGGAGGGGCCGGGGAGCTGTTTTTT,CASSPLAGGAGELFF
many,-,TRBJ2-7,TRBV6-5,TGTGCCAGCAGTTACTCGGGGAATGGGGACTACGAGCAGTACTTC,CASSYSGNGDYEQYF